Below, 22 T cell receptor beta chains from the same sample are listed, as sequenced in a study of T cell repertoires in cytomegalovirus infection. One entry per CDR3 protein results from TCRdb running MiXCR on the reads. The sample contains roughly 600,000 distinct CDR3 sequences, 20% to 25% of which appear only once. The sequencing sample was made of CD8+ T cells from PBMCs. The receptors stem from a human donor in good health (CMV status not recorded). Some clones in this sample may be carry-over from other donors' samples.

This clonotype was detected a few times. J is TRBJ1-1 and V is TRBV2; D might be TRBD1 (6 bases). The CDR3 extends over 10 amino acids. CDR1 is SNHLY and CDR2 is FYNNEI in the germline V gene. The V and J ends lost 10 bases and 6 bases respectively, with 9 bases between them. In DNA, the CDR3 is TGTGCCACCCAGGGGTCTGAAGCTTTCTTT. Residues: CATQGSEAFF.

This clonotype was detected many times. CDR3 amino acids: CASSLATGDYEKLFF. CDR3 DNA sequence: TGTGCCAGCAGCTTAGCGACAGGGGATTATGAAAAACTGTTTTTT. The chain combines TRBV7-2 with TRBJ1-4; 8 bases are a match to TRBD1. The ends lost 0 bases at V and 6 bases at J; junction bases unmatched: 3. The CDR3 is 15 amino acids. Looked up from germline, CDR1 is SGHTA and CDR2 is FQGNSA.

This clonotype was seen many times. The chain couples TRBV27 to TRBJ2-1, with D possibly matching TRBD2 (6 bases). The germline gives CDR1 MNHEY, CDR2 SMNVEV (reference sequence). The CDR3 extends over 12 amino acids. V was cut by 6 bases and J by 4 bases, with 7 bases left in between. The chain's CDR3 is CASSAGYNEQFF. The CDR3, as DNA: TGTGCCAGCAGCGCGGGGTACAATGAGCAGTTCTTC.

This clonotype has more than one count but fewer than ten. The chain joins TRBV7-8 to TRBJ1-1, with TRBD1 identical over 7 bases. There are 15 residues in the CDR3. Germline CDR1 reads SGHVS; CDR2 reads FQNEAQ. Trimming took 1 base from V and 3 from J; bases not matched to a gene: 5. Written as DNA, the CDR3 is TGTGCCAGCAGCTTAGATGCCAGGGGGTACACTGAAGCTTTCTTT. This encodes CASSLDARGYTEAFF.

This clonotype was observed many times. The rearrangement links TRBV7-2 to TRBJ2-3; tentative D call: TRBD2 (6 bases). The CDR3 length is 16 residues. The V gene's germline CDR1 is SGHTA and CDR2 FQGNSA. The germline V and J ends were trimmed by 4 bases and 0 bases, with 14 bases remaining between them. This CDR3 is CASSSGVQGSTDTQYF. The CDR3 nucleotides are TGTGCCAGCAGCTCGGGAGTCCAAGGGAGCACAGATACGCAGTATTTT.

The V and J genes are TRBV10-3 and TRBJ2-7; D assignment may be TRBD1 or TRBD2 (5 bases each). Germline CDR1 reads ENHRY; CDR2 reads SYGVKD. Trimming cost V 6 bases and J 2 bases, with 14 bases left between them. This CDR3 contains 14 residues. CDR3 nucleotides: TGTGCCATCAGGACCGGGACGGTGGCCTACGAGCAGTACTTC. This sequence encodes CAIRTGTVAYEQYF.

This clonotype has more than one count but fewer than ten. The rearrangement uses TRBV7-2 and TRBJ2-7, with a weak D call TRBD2 (7 bases). The V end lost 10 bases, the J end lost 4 bases, and 20 bases lay between the germline ends. CDR1 is SGHTA, CDR2 FQGNSA, per germline. This CDR3 is built from 14 residues. The CDR3 nucleotides read TGTGCCACATCCACAGGGAGGGTGAAGTACGAGCAGTACTTC. This translates into CATSTGRVKYEQYF.

This clonotype was detected a few times. The rearrangement uses TRBV20-1 and TRBJ2-7; TRBD1 aligns across 11 bases. The germline V gene encodes CDR1 DFQATT and CDR2 SNEGSKA (reference sequence). V gave up 5 bases and J gave up 5 bases; unmatched junction bases: 8. The CDR3 has 14 residues. The CDR3 here is CSAPRDRGSDEQYF. CDR3 nucleotides: TGCAGTGCTCCCAGGGACAGGGGGTCCGACGAGCAGTACTTC.

The chain links TRBV4-3 to TRBJ1-1; no firm D call. Trimming removed 4 bases from V and 3 bases from J, with 12 bases in between. CDR3 length: 14 residues. Germline CDR1 is LGHNA and CDR2 is YSLEER. Here the CDR3 reads CASSREGVDTEAFF. The CDR3 DNA reads TGCGCCAGCAGCCGCGAGGGCGTGGACACTGAAGCTTTCTTT.

This chain links TRBV7-9 with TRBJ2-5; D gene uncertain. CDR1 is SEHNR and CDR2 is FQNEAQ in the germline V gene (reference sequence). This CDR3 region has 14 residues. Trimming pared 2 bases from V and 5 bases from J, leaving 12 bases between. The CDR3 spells CASSLSRPVETQYF. CDR3 DNA: TGTGCCAGCAGCTTAAGTCGACCAGTCGAGACCCAGTACTTC.

As for this clonotype: A single base separates this from a much larger clone, so it may be a read error. The chain employs TRBV12-3 or TRBV12-4 and TRBJ1-2, with TRBD1 as a possible D gene (6 bases). The V end lost 0 bases, the J end lost 10 bases, and 15 bases lay between the germline ends. The CDR3 extends over 14 amino acids. In nucleotides, the CDR3 is TGTGCCAGCAGTTTAGCCGACAGGTCTAGAGACTACACCTTC. This gives the protein CASSLADRSRDYTF.

This clonotype was seen only a few times. This chain links TRBV20-1 with TRBJ2-1; 10 nucleotides match TRBD2. The V gene end was trimmed by 2 bases and the J gene end by 7 bases; junction bases not matched to a gene: 8. This CDR3 region has 15 residues. The V gene's germline CDR1 is DFQATT and CDR2 SNEGSKA (reference sequence). The CDR3 sequence is CSARSGSSGGNEQFF. The CDR3 bases are TGCAGTGCTAGATCGGGCTCTAGCGGGGGAAATGAGCAGTTCTTC.

This clonotype was observed a few times. The chain has TRBV6-6 and TRBJ1-1; tentatively, D is TRBD1 (5 bases). V was pared by 6 bases and J by 3 bases, with 8 bases between. Germline V CDR1 and CDR2: MNHNY, SVGAGI (reference sequence). The CDR3 loop spans 12 amino acids. CDR3 residues: CASRPGHTEAFF. CDR3 DNA: TGTGCCAGCAGGCCGGGGCACACTGAAGCTTTCTTT.

This clonotype was observed many times. The V gene is TRBV12-3 or TRBV12-4, the J gene TRBJ2-5; D gene uncertain. This CDR3 has 18 residues. The V end lost 0 bases, the J end lost 1 base, and 18 bases lay between the germline ends. CDR3 sequence reads: CASSLAQVTLLPQETQYF. CDR3 DNA sequence: TGTGCCAGCAGTTTAGCCCAGGTCACGCTTCTCCCCCAAGAGACCCAGTACTTC.

This clonotype has just a few counts. This chain joins TRBV6-1 and TRBJ2-7; no clear D gene. This CDR3 is 14 amino acids long. With 6 bases removed from V and 3 bases from J, the gap between germline ends came to 15 bases. The germline V gene encodes CDR1 MNHNS and CDR2 SASEGT. The CDR3 nucleotides read TGTGCCAGCAGAACCGTGGGCACCAACTACGAGCAGTACGTC. Translated, it gives CASRTVGTNYEQYV.

In this sample, this clonotype turned up many times. V and J are TRBV12-3 or TRBV12-4 and TRBJ2-5, with TRBD2 matching over 10 bases. The CDR3 covers 14 residues. V shed 4 bases, J shed 5 bases, and the junction held 4 bases outside the gene matches. The CDR3 nucleotides are TGTGCCAGCAGTTATCTAGCGGGGGTGGAGACCCAGTACTTC. Protein product: CASSYLAGVETQYF.

This clonotype was recorded many times. The J gene is TRBJ2-6, the V gene TRBV6-2 or TRBV6-3; 7 nucleotides agree with TRBD1. J lost 1 base, V lost 7 bases, and 7 bases had no gene match. Germline CDR1 is MNHEY and CDR2 is SVGEGT. This CDR3 contains 16 residues. The CDR3 reads CASNWDSISGANVLTF. Here the CDR3 DNA reads TGTGCCAGCAATTGGGACAGCATTTCTGGGGCCAACGTCCTGACTTTC.

The rearrangement joins TRBV20-1 to TRBJ2-7, with D uncertain. Trimming removed 0 bases from V and 3 bases from J, with 12 bases in between. The CDR3 totals 14 residues. In germline, CDR1 is DFQATT, CDR2 SNEGSKA (reference sequence). The CDR3 DNA sequence: TGCAGTGCTAGAGATGAGGCCGCTGTCTACGAGCAGTACGTC. Protein sequence: CSARDEAAVYEQYV.

V gene TRBV7-9 combines with J gene TRBJ1-1; D call uncertain. This CDR3 spans 15 amino acids. Germline CDR1 reads SEHNR; CDR2 reads FQNEAQ (reference sequence). V was clipped by 5 bases and J by 0 bases, with 13 bases between them. Here the CDR3 DNA reads TGTGCCAGCAGCCTCAGCCTCGGTATGAACACTGAAGCTTTCTTT. Translation gives CASSLSLGMNTEAFF. The full variable domain, in which reference TRBV7-9 and TRBJ1-1 provide the parts outside the CDR3, is DTGVSQNPRHKITKRGQNVTFRCDPISEHNRLYWYRQTLGQGPEFLTYFQNEAQLEKSRLLSDRFSAERPKGSFSTLEIQRTEQGDSAMYLCASSLSLGMNTEAFFGQGTRLTVV.

This clonotype was recorded a few times. The J gene is TRBJ1-2, the V gene TRBV2, with 10 bases identical to TRBD1. After removal of 8 bases from V and 0 bases from J, the junction contained 12 bases not matched to a gene. The germline gives CDR1 SNHLY, CDR2 FYNNEI. The CDR3 loop spans 17 amino acids. CDR3 nucleotides: TGTGCCAGCCCCCCGACAGGGGGCGCGTTTACTAACTATGGCTACACCTTC. Protein: CASPPTGGAFTNYGYTF.

The chain employs TRBV7-9 and TRBJ1-6; D might be TRBD1 (6 bases). Germline CDR1 reads SEHNR; CDR2 reads FQNEAQ (reference sequence). The CDR3 extends over 14 amino acids. The germline V and J ends were trimmed by 3 bases and 8 bases, with 11 bases remaining between them. CDR3 region: CASSLSGGDSPLHF. Here the CDR3 DNA reads TGTGCCAGCAGCTTGTCTGGGGGCGATTCACCCCTCCACTTT.

This clonotype was observed a few times. The chain combines TRBV7-6 with TRBJ2-5; no firm D call. Germline V CDR1 and CDR2: SGHVS, FNYEAQ. V gave up 6 bases and J gave up 1 base, with 12 bases separating them. The CDR3 covers 14 residues. The CDR3 is CASSRERFQETQYF. CDR3 sequence (DNA): TGTGCCAGCAGTAGGGAAAGATTCCAAGAGACCCAGTACTTC.